The entry below describes one T cell receptor (beta chain). The germline V and J ends were trimmed by 6 bases and 2 bases, with 16 bases remaining between them. Germline CDR1 reads SGHDN; CDR2 reads FVKESK. The CDR3 has 15 amino acids. Systemic immunosuppression or a history of autoimmune disease excluded patients. The sample is drawn from a study of OX40 agonist ivuxolimab in advanced cancers. Profiled with immunoSEQ multiplex PCR; TCRdb holds only in-frame clones, not every one. The sample lists around 70,000 clones, roughly 88% occurring once. The source was CD4+ or CD8+ T cells sorted from blood, collected in a trial of the OX40 agonist ivuxolimab. This chain links TRBV14 with TRBJ2-5, with TRBD2 as a possible D gene (5 bases). This clonotype was sampled from an adult with an advanced solid tumor such as melanoma, head and neck, liver or kidney cancer. CDR3: CASSPGGMRQETQYF. CDR3 DNA sequence: TGTGCCAGCAGTCCCGGAGGTATGCGGCAAGAGACCCAGTACTTC.